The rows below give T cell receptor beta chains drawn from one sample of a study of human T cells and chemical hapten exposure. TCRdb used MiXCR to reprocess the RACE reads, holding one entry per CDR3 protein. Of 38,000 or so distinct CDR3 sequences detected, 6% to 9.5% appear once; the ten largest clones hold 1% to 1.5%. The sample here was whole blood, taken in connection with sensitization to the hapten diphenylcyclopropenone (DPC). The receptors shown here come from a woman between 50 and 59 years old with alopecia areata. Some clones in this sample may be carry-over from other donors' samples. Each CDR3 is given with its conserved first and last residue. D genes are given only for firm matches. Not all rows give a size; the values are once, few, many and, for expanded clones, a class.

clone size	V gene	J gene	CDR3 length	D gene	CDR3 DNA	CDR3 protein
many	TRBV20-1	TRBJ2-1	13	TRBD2	TGCAGTGCTCTCAGCGGGAGCTACAATGAGCAGTTCTTC	CSALSGSYNEQFF
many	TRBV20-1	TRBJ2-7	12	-	TGCAGTGCCGGGAGCAGCGCCTACGAGCAGTACTTC	CSAGSSAYEQYF
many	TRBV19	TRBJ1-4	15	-	TGTGCCAGTAGTCCCCGACGTGCAACTAATGAAAAACTGTTTTTT	CASSPRRATNEKLFF
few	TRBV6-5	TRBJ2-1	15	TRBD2	TGTGCCAGCAGTCGACTAGCGGGAGGCCTCAGTGAGCAGTTCTTC	CASSRLAGGLSEQFF
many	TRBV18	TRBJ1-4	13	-	TGTGCCAGCTCAGTCGACAGTAATGAAAAACTGTTTTTT	CASSVDSNEKLFF
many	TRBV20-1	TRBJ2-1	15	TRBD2	TGCAGTGCCATTGGGACTAGCGGGAGGTTGGATGAGCAGTTCTTC	CSAIGTSGRLDEQFF
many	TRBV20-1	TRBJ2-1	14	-	TGCAGTGCCCCTGGGCCGACATCCTACAATGAGCAGTTCTTC	CSAPGPTSYNEQFF
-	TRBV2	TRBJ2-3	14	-	TGTGCCAGCAGTGAAGCGCGCCGCACAGATACGCAGTATTTT	CASSEARRTDTQYF
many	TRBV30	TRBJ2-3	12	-	TGTGCCTGGAGTGTAGGGACAGATACGCAGTATTTT	CAWSVGTDTQYF
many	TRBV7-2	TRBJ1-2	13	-	TGTGCGGGAGGGCCAGTCGTTAACTATGGCTACACCTTC	CAGGPVVNYGYTF
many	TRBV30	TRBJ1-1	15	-	TGTGCCTGGAGTGTAAAAAGGCAGACGAACACTGAAGCTTTCTTT	CAWSVKRQTNTEAFF